The clone carrying this T cell receptor beta chain occurred many times. The antigen remains undetermined. CDR1 and CDR2 (germline): MDHEN, SYDVKM. The V gene lost 4 bases and the J gene lost 7 bases, with 13 bases spanning the gap. This CDR3 has 13 residues. This record comes from a study of spatial heterogeneity in lung cancer. Study summary: Compared with alpha-chain sequences, beta-chain sequences were consistently detected in greater numbers. Overall study results and limits: In blood, ubiquitous expanded tumor TCRs appeared more at resection than follow-up.

Individually, TCR cDNA molecules were each labelled with a unique molecular identifier. MiXCR, applied by TCRdb to the 5' RACE reads, yields one record per CDR3 protein. Of roughly 48,000 distinct CDR3 sequences detected, over 4.5% appear once; the ten largest clones hold roughly 10%. Time point reported: sample taken at primary tumor resection. Sequencing was performed on whole RNA extracted from tumor and nontumor lung tissue, or from frozen PBMC, and the material was left unsorted. The sequence derives from a male donor with early-stage non-small cell lung cancer. The chain couples TRBV28 to TRBJ1-1; D is unclear. The sample consisted of PBMCs, taken at surgery. CDR3 in DNA: TGTGCCAGCAGTTGGAGACGGCTCAATGAAGCTTTCTTT. Its translation: CASSWRRLNEAFF.